The clone carrying this TCR beta chain was observed many times. Germline CDR1 SGHRS, CDR2 YFSETQ. There are 14 residues in the CDR3. V dropped 4 bases and J dropped 7 bases, with 15 bases sitting between them. MiXCR, applied by TCRdb to the RT-PCR reads, yields one record per CDR3 protein. In the table there are 390,000 or so distinct CDR3 sequences, roughly 17% of which are singletons. These data are taken from a study of patients and donors after allogeneic stem cell transplantation. The chain carries TRBV5-1 and TRBJ2-1; D is unclear. The sequenced material came from blood, either unsorted or a sorted T cell fraction (not recorded which). This receptor was identified in a human donor who was either an allogeneic HSCT recipient or a stem cell or donor lymphocyte infusion donor (not recorded which). It is not recorded whose cells these are; they may come from a transplant donor. The CDR3 loop is CASSPWKAENEQFF. Written as DNA, the CDR3 is TGCGCCAGCAGCCCCTGGAAGGCGGAAAATGAGCAGTTCTTC.